The 13 T cell receptor beta chains in this list originate from one sample, sequenced in a study of T cell repertoires in cytomegalovirus infection. One entry per CDR3 protein, called by TCRdb with MiXCR from the reads. The table includes about 890,000 distinct CDR3 sequences, approximately 31% detected once. For these TCRs, the target antigens are not known. The sequenced sample was cultured CD8+ T cells from PBMCs, obtained from culture after CMV antigen stimulation. These receptors originate from a human donor in good health (CMV status not recorded). Some clones in this sample may be carry-over from other donors' samples.

This rearrangement joins TRBV24-1 to TRBJ2-1; 11 bases align to TRBD2. Germline assignment: CDR1 KGHDR and CDR2 SFDVKD. The trim removed 5 bases at V and 7 bases at J, leaving 9 bases unmatched. There are 16 residues in the CDR3. CDR3 amino acids: CATSVASGGRGNEQFF. The CDR3 coding sequence is TGTGCCACCAGTGTGGCTAGCGGGGGGAGAGGGAATGAGCAGTTCTTC.

V gene TRBV29-1 combines with J gene TRBJ1-2, with D unresolved. V was shortened by 1 base and J by 8 bases, with 14 bases between the two germline ends. Germline V lookup: CDR1 SQVTM, CDR2 ANQGSEA. The CDR3 totals 13 residues. For the CDR3, the DNA is TGCAGCGTTGAAGGTCAGCCCCTGGAGGGCTACACCTTC. Protein sequence: CSVEGQPLEGYTF.

V and J are TRBV6-2 or TRBV6-3 and TRBJ2-7; 9 nucleotides match TRBD2. Germline assignment: CDR1 MNHEY and CDR2 SVGEGT. The V segment lost 5 bases and the J segment 2 bases; nucleotides outside the gene matches: 19. The CDR3 runs 19 residues. The chain's CDR3 is CASSPPIFLTSGRPYEQYF. The CDR3 DNA sequence: TGTGCCAGCAGTCCTCCGATCTTCTTAACTAGCGGGCGCCCCTACGAGCAGTACTTC.

This clonotype appeared many times. CDR3 DNA: TGTGCCAGCAGCTTAGCGGTCGGGGCGGTGTCGAACACTGAAGCTTTCTTT. This sequence encodes CASSLAVGAVSNTEAFF. V gene TRBV7-2 combines with J gene TRBJ1-1; D perhaps matches TRBD1 (5 bases). Germline-derived CDR1 and CDR2 are SGHTA and FQGNSA. The V end lost 0 bases, the J end lost 1 base, and 15 bases lay between the germline ends. The CDR3 spans 17 residues.

The rearrangement links TRBV5-1 to TRBJ2-6; D gene ambiguous. Germline V lookup: CDR1 SGHRS, CDR2 YFSETQ. The CDR3 loop spans 15 amino acids. The germline V and J ends were trimmed by 1 base and 2 bases, with 7 bases remaining between them. CDR3 DNA: TGCGCCAGCAGCTTGACAGATCCTGGGGCCAACGTCCTGACTTTC. This translates into CASSLTDPGANVLTF.

The gene calls are TRBV7-9 and TRBJ2-3; 9 bases fit TRBD1. In germline, CDR1 is SEHNR, CDR2 FQNEAQ (reference sequence). With 5 bases clipped from V and 2 bases from J, the junction kept 14 bases outside the gene matches. CDR3 length equals 18 residues. CDR3 sequence reads: CASSPPFPTGGITDTQYF. CDR3 nucleotides: TGTGCCAGCAGCCCTCCTTTCCCGACAGGGGGAATCACAGATACGCAGTATTTT.

This clonotype showed up many times. The chain employs TRBV7-6 and TRBJ2-1; 10 positions agree with TRBD2. Losses at the gene ends were 5 bases for V and 6 bases for J; bases not matched to a gene: 4. From germline, CDR1 is SGHVS and CDR2 FNYEAQ. This CDR3 spans 14 amino acids. CDR3 sequence reads: CASSASGGGNEQFF. CDR3 bases: TGTGCCAGCAGCGCGAGCGGGGGGGGCAATGAGCAGTTCTTC.

This clonotype was seen many times. This sequence joins TRBV7-2 and TRBJ2-1; 8 bases align to TRBD2. Germline trimming cut 5 bases from V and 8 bases from J; bases unmatched to any gene: 5. In germline, CDR1 is SGHTA, CDR2 FQGNSA. The CDR3 is 13 residues long. CDR3 DNA: TGTGCCAGCAGCCAGGAACTAGCGGATGAGCAGTTCTTC. Encoded protein: CASSQELADEQFF.

Ten or more counts support this clonotype. The rearrangement links TRBV12-3 or TRBV12-4 to TRBJ1-3; D possibly corresponds to TRBD1 (6 bases). V shed 7 bases and J shed 5 bases, with 18 bases lying between them. The CDR3 totals 15 residues. In nucleotides, the CDR3 is TGTGCCAGCAACCACTTACAGGGAGATAGAAACACCATATATTTT. Translation gives CASNHLQGDRNTIYF.

The CDR3 DNA follows: TGTGCCAGCAGCGTAGGTTGGGGGGCGTCAAACACCGGGGAGCTGTTTTTT. Amino acid sequence: CASSVGWGASNTGELFF. The J gene is TRBJ2-2, the V gene TRBV9; D could derive from TRBD1 or TRBD2 (6 bases each). The length of the CDR3 is 17 residues. Germline V gene data show CDR1 as SGDLS and CDR2 as YYNGEE. V dropped 0 bases and J dropped 2 bases, with 14 bases sitting between them.

The CDR3 spells CASSYTGTATYEQYF. In nucleotides, the CDR3 is TGTGCCAGCAGTTACACCGGGACAGCAACCTACGAGCAGTACTTC. The rearrangement joins TRBV6-5 to TRBJ2-7; 7 nucleotides agree with TRBD1. V gave up 2 bases and J gave up 2 bases; unmatched junction bases: 6. CDR3 length: 15 amino acids. The V gene's germline CDR1 is MNHEY and CDR2 SVGAGI.

The rearrangement links TRBV27 to TRBJ1-4, with TRBD1 identical over 10 bases. Trimming at V came to 7 bases and at J to 0 bases, leaving 5 bases not matched to a gene. CDR3 length: 16 amino acids. Germline V gives CDR1 MNHEY, CDR2 SMNVEV (reference sequence). CDR3 nucleotide sequence: TGTGCCAGCAATGACAGGGGGCCACCAACTAATGAAAAACTGTTTTTT. This sequence encodes CASNDRGPPTNEKLFF.

This clonotype was observed a handful of times. The chain combines TRBV7-6 with TRBJ2-2, with D possibly being TRBD1 (7 bases). The CDR3 consists of 15 residues. Germline V gives CDR1 SGHVS, CDR2 FNYEAQ. V lost 2 bases and J lost 6, with 13 bases in between. The CDR3 nucleotides read TGTGCCAGCAGCTTATTTTCAGGGGGGTCCGGGGAGCTGTTTTTT. Protein product: CASSLFSGGSGELFF.